This record concerns one T cell receptor beta chain sequence. Its binding antigen is unknown. No much larger clonotype is one base removed from it; base qualities were not supplied. Trimmed from V: 6 bases; trimmed from J: 7 bases; junction bases lacking a gene match: 8. The germline V gene sets CDR1 to WSHSY and CDR2 to SAAADI. The CDR3 covers 14 residues, taking in both the cysteine and the phenylalanine. Of all the DNA, just the CDR3 is kept, 42 bases in frame from base 1. These data come from a study of identical twins (dated by TCRdb to the mid-2010s). Notes on the research overall: To test whether fetal clonotypes persist, the study used deep sequencing on TCR alpha and beta repertoires from monozygotic twins, unrelated adults of various ages, and cord blood. To rule out contamination, replicate twin experiments were performed at different times with different library preparation protocols.

All donors were healthy Caucasians. Three pairs of female monozygotic twins, all aged about 18 to 30 years, made up the twin cohort. Peripheral blood mononuclear cells were the source from which RNA for the TCR libraries was isolated. What the authors observed across the whole study: Zero-insertion analyses could be partly confounded by invariant T cells such as MAIT and iNKT, though diverse VJ usage argued against such confounding for most clonotypes. Because the same donors could not be followed over many years, conclusions were based on cross-sectional statistical analysis. In monozygotic twins, out-of-frame TCR alpha sharing was systematically underestimated by recombination models, although the models agreed with sharing between unrelated individuals. Abundant cord blood beta clonotypes had fewer insertions, young adult naive repertoires showed a similar but weaker trend, and memory repertoires showed no such trend. Out-of-frame TCR alpha sequences shared between twins showed an excess of low generation-probability sequences compared with coincidental sharing between unrelated individuals. In beta out-of-frame sequences, excess twin sharing was weaker, because having fewer shared sequences lowered the signal-to-noise ratio.

To prepare the library, 5' RACE was applied. The reads were generated on an Illumina HiSeq 2000. Template switching introduced a universal primer binding site; the final cDNA contained a unique molecular identifier, enabling accurate counting of TCR cDNA molecules. Specific primers in the conserved constant-segment region were used to synthesize first-strand cDNA for the TCR alpha and beta chains. To control for contamination, every cDNA library carried two barcodes: a SMART-Mk sample barcode plus Illumina barcodes. TruSeq adapter sequences along with Illumina sample barcodes were introduced in two successive PCR steps. Sequencing of the TCR alpha and beta cDNA libraries was done on the Illumina HiSeq platform using custom primers. On the authors' methods: Unique molecular identifiers were extracted from raw reads with MiGEC, and CDR3 positions were determined with MiXCR. For each individual, recombination models were inferred using an EM algorithm with the repgenHMM and IGoR tools. Shared clonotype analysis was performed with the tcR package in R, normalizing sharing by the product of cloneset sizes. To study raw recombination free of thymic and clonal selection effects, out-of-frame nonproductive sequences were analyzed. TCRdb redid the processing of the public reads, applying fastp at Q25 and MiXCR, and retained in-frame beta chains. Every distinct CDR3 protein forms one entry, paired with its most common genes and DNA. TCRdb's processing, not the authors' own work, is the source of the V and J calls. In this sample the table shows nearly 900,000 distinct CDR3 sequences, 9% to 15% of which occur a single time. The top ten constitute roughly 1.5% of the sample.

This sample also belongs to another study, concerning yellow fever vaccine responses in identical twins. Per that second paper: According to the authors, the vaccine-induced T cell response in identical twins seemed to be partly convergent and partly specific to each individual. Focusing on identical twins, the study followed the T cell clones that responded to the vaccine, and did so with precision.

The receptor was derived from a woman under 30 in good health. What was sequenced was PBMCs. The V gene is TRBV10-2 and the J gene is TRBJ1-5; 8 central bases correspond to TRBD1. The DNA reads TGCGCCAGCAGCGATGACAGGGGTAAGCAGCCCCAGCATTTT. Translated, it reads CASSDDRGKQPQHF.